This T cell receptor (beta chain) came from a study of Ad26.COV2.S vaccination and SARS-CoV-2 variants. At the level of the study: Participants got Ad26.COV2.S intramuscularly, once or twice 56 days apart. Study outcomes and limitations: Following vaccination, spike-specific CD8+ and CD4+ T cell responses reportedly exhibited substantial breadth. Vaccinees and placebo recipients showed similar non-spike TCR breadth.

Note on this clone: Its specificity is not known.

Germline V CDR1 and CDR2: MDHEN, SYDVKM. V was cut by 5 bases and J by 0 bases, with 3 bases left in between. The length of the CDR3 is 12 residues. The treatment denotes: approximately 18 received Ad26.COV2.S at low or high dose, single or two shots; a few received placebo; per-sample allocation not given. Each sample was drawn 63 days after the first injection (of vaccine or placebo). Within Boston, the person who donated was an adult of 18-55 years. TCRdb's copy holds only in-frame clones and misses some; the assay was immunoSEQ multiplex PCR. The data show fewer than 500,000 clones, about 90% seen once.

The clonotype originates from a person aged 18 to 59 who received the Ad26.COV2.S COVID-19 vaccine or a placebo. The sample here was peripheral blood, taken in a trial of Ad26.COV2.S vaccine versus placebo. This chain links TRBV28 with TRBJ2-3, with D hard to call. CDR3 sequence: CASSVSTDTQYF. The CDR3 region has the DNA TGTGCCAGCAGTGTAAGCACAGATACGCAGTATTTT. The full variable domain, completed using reference TRBV28 and TRBJ2-3, is DVKVTQSSRYLVKRTGEKVFLECVQDMDHENMFWYRQDPGLGLRLIYFSYDVKMKEKGDIPEGYSVSREKKERFSLILESASTNQTSMYLCASSVSTDTQYFGPGTRLTVL.